Included here is one TCR beta chain sequence, with context. MiXCR was run by TCRdb on the RT-PCR reads, yielding one entry per CDR3 protein. The table records about 680,000 distinct CDR3 sequences, approximately 15% of them present only once. This CDR3 is 18 amino acids long. The junction had 11 bases not matched to a gene; V was cut back by 8 bases and J by 0 bases. In germline, CDR1 is ENHRY, CDR2 SYGVKD. The sequence came from a female donor in good health, serving as a healthy control. The chain combines TRBV10-3 with TRBJ2-1; 12 bases agree with TRBD2. The sample was memory CD4+ T cells from blood. CDR3 region: CAIGASGGDSSSYNEQFF. The CDR3 region has the DNA TGTGCCATCGGGGCTAGCGGGGGGGATTCGAGCTCCTACAATGAGCAGTTCTTC.